What follows describes a single T cell receptor (beta chain). The source of the sample is a study of blood T cell repertoires in COVID-19. Germline V gene sequence: CDR1 MDHEN, CDR2 SYDVKM. This CDR3 is built from 12 residues. V was clipped by 5 bases and J by 10 bases; unmatched bases: 7. Only in-frame clones appear in the TCRdb table, and some are missing; sequencing was by immunoSEQ multiplex PCR. The sample lists 110,000 or so clones, just under 90% occurring once. V is TRBV28 and J is TRBJ1-1; 7 nucleotides align to TRBD1. The receptor's source is a woman between 45 and 65 years old with acute or convalescent COVID-19. Sequencing used peripheral blood. CDR3 nucleotide sequence: TGTGCCAGCAGTAATGACAGGGTTGGAGCTTTCTTT. Amino acids: CASSNDRVGAFF.